This T cell receptor beta chain derives from a study of T cells after posttransplantation cyclophosphamide (dated by TCRdb to about 2016). About the investigation overall: Using TRB sequencing, the study followed how the T cell repertoire rebuilt after myeloablative bone marrow transplantation with posttransplantation cyclophosphamide given as GVHD prophylaxis. Blood from all 35 or so PTCy patients with 1-year posttransplant specimens was subjected to TRB sequencing. Antigen receptor sequencing was done on samples from some 35 PTCy-treated patients and from 15 to 20 related bone marrow donors of those patients. In 3 patients, TRB sequencing was also performed on up to roughly 3 more blood samples taken 2 to 5.2 years after transplant, and in 4 patients, pretransplant blood was also TRB-sequenced. Because TRA and TRB clonality correlated tightly in several samples, later TCR analyses were limited to TRB. Public TRB sequences were queried against a database of over 3,500 sequences associated with responses to pathogens, tumor antigens, self-antigens and alloantigens. What the authors observed across the whole study: The TRB repertoires of T cells infiltrating skin or the GI tract showed only limited overlap with the TRB repertoires found in blood. Donor-recipient similarity was low at 1-2 months but rose over the first year, and later blood repertoires were often dominated by donor CD8+ memory clones. Across the 45 to 55 patients, TRB clonality was highly associated with recipient CMV seropositivity and CMV reactivation, and diversity with PTCy was similar to that in the CNI/methotrexate controls.

In the case of this clone: This receptor's antigen is unknown. Base quality data are lacking; no much larger clone is found one base away.

Measured from the cysteine to the phenylalanine, the CDR3 is 17 residues long. This entry keeps only the CDR3 DNA: 51 bases, framed from base 1. After removal of 0 bases from V and 5 bases from J, the junction retains 6 bases not matched to a gene. As encoded in the germline V gene, CDR1 is LGHNA while CDR2 is YSLEER. What this sample's treatment or condition label stands for: high-dose cyclophosphamide on days +3 and +4 as single-agent GVHD prophylaxis. PTCy patients received busulfan and fludarabine conditioning, a related or unrelated marrow graft, and cyclophosphamide on days +3 and +4. The PTCy-treated patients were drawn from a prospective, multi-institutional clinical trial. Peripheral blood and bone marrow mononuclear cells were isolated by Ficoll-Hypaque density centrifugation and were cryopreserved. Genomic DNA was the input for TRB sequencing, which was run either with the immunoSEQ assay at survey resolution or with the hsTCRB kit. As for the original processing: The immunoSEQ software was used for initial read processing, and the LymphoSeq R package was used for repertoire analyses. Clonality was calculated as 1 minus normalized Shannon entropy, and the Gini coefficient was also calculated for each TRB dataset. Phenotypes of unsorted samples were inferred by mapping TRB sequences from sorted subsets of the recipient or donor onto the same recipient's unsorted samples. Not all clones reach the TCRdb copy of this immuneACCESS table, which keeps in-frame sequences only. Checked studies attribute under half of the gap to unresolved V genes and leave the rest unexplained. The DNA was the basis for D and trimming; V, J and clone size are from that table. This sample comprises 11,000 or so clones, roughly 1.9% of them detected only once. The ten largest clones capture 15% to 19% of the sample.

This TCR came from a male patient between 25 and 39 years old who received an allogeneic stem cell transplant from a related donor, was CMV-positive, and had no GVHD. Following a transplant, some T cells may be graft donor cells, not patient cells. The chain is made from TRBV4-3 and TRBJ2-2; a stretch of 10 junction bases matches TRBD2. The sample in question was PBMCs, obtained after allogeneic stem cell transplant with posttransplant cyclophosphamide. In nucleotides, the sequence is TGCGCCAGCAGCCAAGAATTCCTAGCGGGAGCGACCGGGGAGCTGTTTTTT. This is translated as CASSQEFLAGATGELFF.